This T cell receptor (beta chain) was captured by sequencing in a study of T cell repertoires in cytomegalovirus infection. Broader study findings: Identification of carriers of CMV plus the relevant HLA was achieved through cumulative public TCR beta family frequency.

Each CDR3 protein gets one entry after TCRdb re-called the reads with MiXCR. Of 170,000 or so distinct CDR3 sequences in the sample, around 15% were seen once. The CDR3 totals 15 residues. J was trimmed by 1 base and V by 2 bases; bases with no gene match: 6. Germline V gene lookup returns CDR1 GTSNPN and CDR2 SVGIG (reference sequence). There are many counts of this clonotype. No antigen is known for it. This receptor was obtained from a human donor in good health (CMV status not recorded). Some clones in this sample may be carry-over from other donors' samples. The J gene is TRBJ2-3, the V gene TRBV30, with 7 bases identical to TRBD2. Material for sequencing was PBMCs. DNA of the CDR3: TGTGCCTGGAGTCCCTCGACTAGCCGCACAGATACGCAGTATTTT. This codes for CAWSPSTSRTDTQYF. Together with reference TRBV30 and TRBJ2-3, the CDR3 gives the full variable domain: SQTIHQWPATLVQPVGSPLSLECTVEGTSNPNLYWYRQAAGRGLQLLFYSVGIGQISSEVPQNLSASRPQDRQFILSSKKLLLSDSGFYLCAWSPSTSRTDTQYFGPGTRLTVL.